The 4 T cell receptor beta chains below were found in one sample sequenced in a study of T cells after yellow fever vaccination. From the 5' RACE reads, TCRdb called clonotypes with MiXCR, one entry per CDR3 protein. The sample includes about 580,000 distinct CDR3 sequences, about 17% of them seen just once. The starting material was PBMCs, obtained about 5 days after the first yellow fever vaccination. The receptors were gathered from a man aged 18 to 30 who received the YFV17D yellow fever vaccine.

This chain connects TRBV9 to TRBJ2-2; D may be TRBD2 (6 bases). The CDR3 loop spans 15 amino acids. CDR1 SGDLS and CDR2 YYNGEE come from the germline V gene. Trimming took 4 bases from V and 6 from J, leaving 16 bases between them. CDR3 residues: CASSPGAGTPGELFF. The CDR3, as DNA: TGTGCCAGCAGCCCCGGCGCGGGGACGCCCGGGGAGCTGTTTTTT. Supplemented by reference TRBV9 and TRBJ2-2, the full variable domain reads DSGVTQTPKHLITATGQRVTLRCSPRSGDLSVYWYQQSLDQGLQFLIQYYNGEERAKGNILERFSAQQFPDLHSELNLSSLELGDSALYFCASSPGAGTPGELFFGEGSRLTVL.

The chain employs TRBV7-2 and TRBJ2-1, with D possibly matching TRBD1 (6 bases). The length of the CDR3 is 13 residues. Germline V gives CDR1 SGHTA, CDR2 FQGNSA. The V end was cut by 4 bases, the J end by 10 bases, with 14 bases between. The DNA for the CDR3 is TGTGCCAGCAGCTCCCCAGGGGCAGGGGAGCAGTTCTTC. Protein: CASSSPGAGEQFF.

This CDR3 is CASSLTAAGDGYTF. The CDR3 DNA sequence: TGTGCCAGCAGCTTAACGGCAGCCGGGGATGGCTACACCTTC. The rearrangement links TRBV7-9 to TRBJ1-2; D is ambiguous. The length of the CDR3 is 14 residues. Between the trimmed V and J ends, which lost 2 bases and 6 bases, there was a span of 13 bases. Germline CDR1 SEHNR, CDR2 FQNEAQ (reference sequence).

The chain carries TRBV6-2 or TRBV6-3 and TRBJ2-7; unclear D gene. Trimming left V 0 bases short and J 5 bases short, with 8 bases between. The germline CDR1 and CDR2 sequences are MNHEY and SVGEGT. The CDR3 length is 13 residues. As DNA, the CDR3 is TGTGCCAGCAGTTACTCTGGGTTCCACGAGCAGTACGTC. Translated: CASSYSGFHEQYV.